This T cell receptor beta chain was recorded in a study of post-analysis software for immune sequencing data. Study details: Relapsing-remitting, secondary progressive and progressive-relapsing courses of multiple sclerosis were included. Study results and caveats: A significant reduction in normalized Chao1 diversity was observed in multiple sclerosis patients versus controls. TRBV segments more frequent in patients than in controls numbered several and included TRBV5-6, TRBV5-1 and TRBV20-1. Pronounced co-clustering by F measure was evident among identically batched samples.

The TCR beta cDNA libraries carried unique molecular identifiers. Using its own MiXCR run on the PCR reads, TCRdb lists one record per CDR3 protein. The sample consists of hundreds of thousands of distinct CDR3 sequences, nearly 45% of them appearing once. In this sample, this clonotype turned up once. Its antigen is unidentified. Germline is not matched at one junction end, which may reflect a read error. There are 15 residues in the CDR3. Germline V gene lookup returns CDR1 MNHEY and CDR2 SVGAGI. V is TRBV6-5 and J is TRBJ2-1; the D gene is possibly TRBD2 (5 bases). This sequence was found in a girl under 18 with multiple sclerosis. Sample: blood. The CDR3 nucleotides read TGTGCCGGCAGTTACTCGAGAACTAGCTACAATGAGCAGTTCTTC. This codes for CAGSYSRTSYNEQFF.